What follows are 13 T cell receptor beta chains derived from one specimen sequenced in a study of cytomegalovirus exposure and HLA in healthy donors. Researchers ran the PCR with 60 Vbeta and 13 Jbeta primers. Sequencing used immunoSEQ multiplex PCR; TCRdb keeps in-frame clones, though not all of them. The sample has about 160,000 clones, around 86% seen once; the top ten hold roughly 4.3%. Specimen: PBMCs. The receptors derive from a man in his fifties in good health and CMV-seropositive.

Note on this clone: Different DNA sequences within this sample yield the same CDR3. The chain uses TRBV5-4 and TRBJ2-1; 10 nucleotides agree with TRBD2. CDR1 is SGHNT, CDR2 YYREEE, per germline (reference sequence). The CDR3 runs to 15 residues. J lost 2 bases, V lost 4 bases, and 3 bases had no gene match. The CDR3 nucleotides read TGTGCCAGCAGCAGGACTAGCGGAACCTACAATGAGCAGTTCTTC. This encodes CASSRTSGTYNEQFF.

The rearrangement joins TRBV10-3 to TRBJ1-2; D is undetermined. Germline CDR1 reads ENHRY; CDR2 reads SYGVKD. V lost 2 bases and J lost 8, with 6 bases in between. The CDR3 extends over 11 amino acids. The CDR3 reads CAISESWGYTF. CDR3 nucleotide sequence: TGTGCCATCAGTGAGAGCTGGGGCTACACCTTC.

A few counts support this clone. The V call is TRBV6-1, the J call TRBJ2-7; the D gene is possibly TRBD1 (6 bases). The CDR3 contains 12 residues. In germline, CDR1 is MNHNS, CDR2 SASEGT. With 9 bases removed from V and 7 bases from J, the gap between germline ends came to 16 bases. The DNA of the CDR3 is TGTGCCAGTTCCGGGACATGGAGAGAGCAGTACTTC. It translates to CASSGTWREQYF.

The chain couples TRBV19 to TRBJ1-3; D uncertain. CDR3 length: 15 amino acids. The V gene lost 1 base and the J gene lost 0 bases, with 7 bases spanning the gap. The V gene's germline CDR1 is LNHDA and CDR2 SQIVND (reference sequence). The CDR3 nucleotides are TGTGCCAGTAGTATAGTGGCGGCCTCTGGAAACACCATATATTTT. Amino acids: CASSIVAASGNTIYF.

The chain carries TRBV28 and TRBJ1-2; D is unresolved. Deletions cut 5 bases from V and 0 bases from J, with 4 bases between. The germline CDR1 and CDR2 sequences are MDHEN and SYDVKM. The CDR3 runs to 12 residues. CDR3: CASSPANYGYTF. The CDR3 region has the DNA TGTGCCAGCAGTCCAGCTAACTATGGCTACACCTTC.

The V gene is TRBV19, the J gene TRBJ1-2; D is possibly TRBD1 (5 bases). The V and J ends lost 6 bases and 0 bases respectively, with 11 bases between them. The CDR3 totals 14 residues. The germline V gene has CDR1 LNHDA and CDR2 SQIVND (reference sequence). The CDR3 is CASRADRPNYGYTF. Here the CDR3 DNA reads TGTGCCAGTAGGGCAGACAGACCTAACTATGGCTACACCTTC.

This clone is a singleton in its sample. The J gene is TRBJ2-5, the V gene TRBV30; D is possibly TRBD1 (6 bases). The germline V and J ends were trimmed by 2 bases and 7 bases, with 14 bases remaining between them. The CDR3 covers 13 residues. Germline CDR1 GTSNPN, CDR2 SVGIG (reference sequence). This chain's CDR3 is CAWSQNPRGTQYF. Written as DNA, the CDR3 is TGTGCCTGGAGTCAGAACCCCAGGGGGACCCAGTACTTC.

In its sample, this clone was seen a few times. V is TRBV5-6 and J is TRBJ1-1; the match to TRBD1 covers 7 bases. Germline values: CDR1 SGHDT, CDR2 YYEEEE. CDR3 length equals 14 residues. Trimming removed 4 bases from V and 1 base from J; junction bases left unmatched: 4. CDR3 DNA sequence: TGTGCCAGCAGCCCGGGACAGTGGAACACTGAAGCTTTCTTT. As protein: CASSPGQWNTEAFF.

The genes are TRBV6-1 and TRBJ2-5; 11 bases are a match to TRBD1. The CDR3 extends over 15 amino acids. V lost 6 bases to trimming and J lost 4 bases; unmatched junction nucleotides: 7. Per germline, CDR1 MNHNS and CDR2 SASEGT. CDR3 sequence: CASSLVDRGPETQYF. The DNA for the CDR3 is TGTGCCAGCAGCCTAGTGGACAGGGGGCCAGAGACCCAGTACTTC.

The rearrangement joins TRBV5-1 to TRBJ1-2; D gene ambiguous. Germline V gene data show CDR1 as SGHRS and CDR2 as YFSETQ. V was pared by 2 bases and J by 4 bases, with 9 bases between. There are 13 residues in the CDR3. The CDR3 sequence is CASSLDTGYGYTF. Here the CDR3 DNA reads TGCGCCAGCAGCTTAGACACTGGCTATGGCTACACCTTC.

The chain is built from TRBV9 and TRBJ1-6; 7 positions agree with TRBD1. This CDR3 comprises 14 residues. Germline loops: CDR1 SGDLS, CDR2 YYNGEE. V was clipped by 4 bases and J by 7 bases; unmatched bases: 5. CDR3 bases: TGTGCCAGCAGCCGGGACAGCAGCAATTCACCCCTCCACTTT. It codes for CASSRDSSNSPLHF.

J is TRBJ1-5 and V is TRBV28; D might be TRBD1 (5 bases). Germline V CDR1 and CDR2: MDHEN, SYDVKM. V lost 8 bases, J lost 0 bases, and 14 bases lay in between. The CDR3 is 15 residues long. CDR3 amino acids: CASEAGTYSNQPQHF. In DNA, the CDR3 is TGTGCCAGCGAAGCGGGGACGTATAGCAATCAGCCCCAGCATTTT.

This sequence joins TRBV27 and TRBJ2-7; 9 nucleotides agree with TRBD2. Germline assignment: CDR1 MNHEY and CDR2 SMNVEV (reference sequence). The CDR3 loop spans 20 amino acids. Trimming removed 2 bases from V and 0 bases from J; junction bases left unmatched: 17. CDR3 in DNA: TGTGCCAGCAGTTTAGGATTCGGCGGTAGCGGGGGCCACCTCTCCTACGAGCAGTACTTC. Its translation: CASSLGFGGSGGHLSYEQYF.